This paragraph reports one TCR beta chain. The antigen is not known. Trimming pared 5 bases from V and 6 bases from J, leaving 13 bases between. CDR1 and CDR2 (germline): SGHVS, FQNEAQ. This CDR3 has 13 amino acids. This specimen belongs to a study of CD8+CD57+ T cells in acquired aplastic anemia. Study-level information: The study obtained an average of around 2.9 ug of DNA from sorted CD4+ and CD8+ cells.

Profiles of TCR beta VDJ and CDR3 were generated from a genomic DNA template. TCRdb re-derived calls from the reads in MiXCR, one entry per CDR3 protein. The sample includes around 500,000 distinct CDR3 sequences, approximately 33% of them seen just once. Study-level results: Roughly 28 was the count of CD8+ CDR3 sequences that patients shared with controls. Patients were compared with controls for CD8+ Simpson's diversity, and no significant difference emerged.

All patients picked for sequencing had shown, by flow cytometry, an expansion of CD8+CD57+ cells. The sequencing input was sorted CD4+, CD8+, or CD8+CD57+ T cells (not recorded which) from PBMCs. The chain uses TRBV7-8 and TRBJ1-1; no firm D call. The source of this sequence is a human donor with aplastic anemia. The CDR3 loop reads CASSLIRRPEAFF. The CDR3 DNA is TGTGCCAGCAGCCTGATAAGGAGGCCTGAAGCTTTCTTT.